This entry lists 12 T cell receptor beta chains sequenced from one sample in a study of cytomegalovirus exposure and HLA in healthy donors. Amplification used 60 Vbeta primers and 13 Jbeta primers. The table came from immunoSEQ multiplex PCR; TCRdb's copy has only in-frame clones and leaves some out. The table shows about 160,000 clones, with approximately 81% occurring only once. The sequenced material came from PBMCs. Receptor source: a female donor in good health and CMV-seronegative.

Written as DNA, the CDR3 is TGCGCCAGCAGCGGCACCGCGGGTCAGCAAGAGACCCAGTACTTC. Translation gives CASSGTAGQQETQYF. This chain uses TRBV5-1 with TRBJ2-5, with D possibly TRBD2 on 5 matching bases. Per the germline V gene, CDR1 is SGHRS and CDR2 is YFSETQ. Trimming stripped 4 bases from V and 2 bases from J, with 15 bases between. CDR3 length: 15 amino acids.

This clone came up a few times. V is TRBV18 and J is TRBJ2-5, with a tentative D call TRBD1 (5 bases). V lost 0 bases to trimming and J lost 1 base, with 18 bases between them. CDR3 size: 18 residues. Germline V gene lookup returns CDR1 KGHSH and CDR2 LQKENI. In nucleotides, the CDR3 is TGTGCCAGCTCACCACCAAATTCAGGAAGACAGACCCAAGAGACCCAGTACTTC. Its translation: CASSPPNSGRQTQETQYF. Variable domain in full (rest from reference TRBV18 and TRBJ2-5): NAGVMQNPRHLVRRRGQEARLRCSPMKGHSHVYWYRQLPEEGLKFMVYLQKENIIDESGMPKERFSAEFPKEGPSILRIQQVVRGDSAAYFCASSPPNSGRQTQETQYFGPGTRLLVL.

The gene calls are TRBV7-9 and TRBJ2-2; 10 bases agree with TRBD2. CDR1 is SEHNR, CDR2 FQNEAQ, per germline (reference sequence). The CDR3 sequence is 17 residues long. The V gene end was trimmed by 7 bases and the J gene end by 4 bases; junction bases not matched to a gene: 12. The CDR3 spells CASTQGWTSGSTGELFF. As DNA, the CDR3 is TGTGCCAGCACCCAGGGGTGGACTAGCGGAAGCACCGGGGAGCTGTTTTTT.

The chain couples TRBV7-2 to TRBJ1-1; possibly TRBD1 for D (5 bases). CDR3 length: 15 residues. Between the trimmed V and J ends, which lost 5 bases and 1 base, there was a span of 14 bases. Per germline, CDR1 SGHTA and CDR2 FQGNSA. The CDR3 reads CASSTQDRSNTEAFF. CDR3 sequence (DNA): TGTGCCAGCAGCACACAGGACCGATCGAACACTGAAGCTTTCTTT.

This clone was seen only a few times. The V gene is TRBV2, the J gene TRBJ2-7; 8 bases map to TRBD2. Germline trimming cut 5 bases from V and 3 bases from J; bases unmatched to any gene: 3. The CDR3 is 13 amino acids. Germline V CDR1 and CDR2: SNHLY, FYNNEI. CDR3 sequence (DNA): TGTGCCAGCAGTTCCGGGACTAGCTACGAGCAGTACTTC. It specifies CASSSGTSYEQYF.

J is TRBJ2-5 and V is TRBV27; maybe TRBD1 (5 bases). The V end was cut by 3 bases, the J end by 6 bases, with 14 bases between. This CDR3 is 14 amino acids long. CDR1 is MNHEY and CDR2 is SMNVEV in the germline V gene (reference sequence). CDR3 amino acids: CASSFGQGAQTQYF. The CDR3 nucleotides are TGTGCCAGCAGTTTCGGCCAGGGTGCGCAGACCCAGTACTTC.

This chain links TRBV5-5 with TRBJ2-2; 12 nucleotides align to TRBD2. This CDR3 contains 17 residues. Looked up from germline, CDR1 is SGHKS and CDR2 is YYEKEE (reference sequence). The V and J ends lost 3 bases and 0 bases, in that order; junction bases with no gene match: 3. CDR3 DNA: TGTGCCAGCAGCTGGGGGACTAGCGGGTCGAACACCGGGGAGCTGTTTTTT. It translates to CASSWGTSGSNTGELFF.

The gene calls are TRBV2 and TRBJ1-4, with 8 bases aligning to TRBD1. V trimming: 6 bases; J trimming: 7 bases; junction bases outside the gene matches: 4. The length of the CDR3 is 13 residues. Germline CDR1 is SNHLY and CDR2 is FYNNEI. The CDR3 coding sequence is TGTGCCAGCAGAGACAGGGGAAGTGAAAAACTGTTTTTT. Its protein product is CASRDRGSEKLFF.

The chain uses TRBV19 and TRBJ1-1; TRBD1 aligns across 7 bases. Germline V gene lookup returns CDR1 LNHDA and CDR2 SQIVND (reference sequence). The trim removed 5 bases at V and 0 bases at J, leaving 6 bases unmatched. The CDR3 loop spans 15 amino acids. CDR3 bases: TGTGCCAGTAGTTCCTCAGGGACAGTGAACACTGAAGCTTTCTTT. Protein product: CASSSSGTVNTEAFF.

The chain has TRBV29-1 and TRBJ2-5; tentatively, D is TRBD2 (6 bases). The CDR3 contains 16 residues. Germline V lookup: CDR1 SQVTM, CDR2 ANQGSEA. Trimming took 6 bases from V and 3 from J, leaving 23 bases between them. The CDR3 sequence is CSVGPTRGEAEETQYF. As DNA, the CDR3 is TGCAGCGTCGGGCCCACCCGCGGGGAGGCCGAAGAGACCCAGTACTTC.

The chain links TRBV4-1 to TRBJ1-1; a possible D gene is TRBD1 (6 bases). Trimming shortened V by 4 bases and J by 5 bases, and 14 bases separated the two germline ends. Per the germline V gene, CDR1 is MGHRA and CDR2 is YSYEKL. This CDR3 has 14 residues. CDR3 nucleotides: TGCGCCAGCAGCCGGCCAGGGGTTGGGACTGAAGCTTTCTTT. Amino acid sequence: CASSRPGVGTEAFF.

The chain has TRBV4-3 and TRBJ1-4, with TRBD1 matching over 8 bases. Germline CDR1 reads LGHNA; CDR2 reads YSLEER. The CDR3 totals 15 residues. V trimming: 0 bases; J trimming: 14 bases; junction bases outside the gene matches: 11. CDR3 amino acids: CASSQEDRTGKDLFF. The DNA for the CDR3 is TGCGCCAGCAGCCAAGAGGATAGGACAGGGAAGGACCTGTTTTTT.